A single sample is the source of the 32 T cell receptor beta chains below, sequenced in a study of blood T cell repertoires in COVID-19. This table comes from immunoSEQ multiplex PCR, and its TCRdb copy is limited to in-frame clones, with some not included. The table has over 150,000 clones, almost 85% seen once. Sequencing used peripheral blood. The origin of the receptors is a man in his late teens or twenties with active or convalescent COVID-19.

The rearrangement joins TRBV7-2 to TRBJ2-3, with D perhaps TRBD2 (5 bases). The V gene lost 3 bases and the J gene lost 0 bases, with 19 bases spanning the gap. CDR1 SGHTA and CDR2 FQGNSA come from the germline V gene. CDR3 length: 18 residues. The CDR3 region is CASSFIGGPRTSTDTQYF. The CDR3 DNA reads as TGTGCCAGCAGCTTTATAGGAGGACCCCGCACTAGCACAGATACGCAGTATTTT.

This CDR3 reads CASSSGVSPYNEQFF. As DNA, the CDR3 is TGTGCCAGCAGTTCAGGGGTTAGTCCCTACAATGAGCAGTTCTTC. This rearrangement joins TRBV6-5 to TRBJ2-1; weak D call: TRBD1 (6 bases). V dropped 4 bases and J dropped 2 bases, with 12 bases sitting between them. Germline V gene data show CDR1 as MNHEY and CDR2 as SVGAGI. The CDR3 runs to 15 residues.

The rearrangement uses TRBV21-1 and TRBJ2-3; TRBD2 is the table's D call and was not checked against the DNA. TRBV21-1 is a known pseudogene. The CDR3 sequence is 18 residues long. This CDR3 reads CASSKEGRGRASPDTQYF. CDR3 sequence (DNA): TGTGCCAGCAGCAAAGAGGGACGCGGGAGGGCCTCCCCAGATACGCAGTATTTT.

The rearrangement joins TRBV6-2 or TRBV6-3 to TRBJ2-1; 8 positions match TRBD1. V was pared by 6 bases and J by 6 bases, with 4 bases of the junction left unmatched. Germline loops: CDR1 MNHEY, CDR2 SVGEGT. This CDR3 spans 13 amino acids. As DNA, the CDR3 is TGTGCCAGCAGCCGGACAGGGTTCAATGAGCAGTTCTTC. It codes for CASSRTGFNEQFF.

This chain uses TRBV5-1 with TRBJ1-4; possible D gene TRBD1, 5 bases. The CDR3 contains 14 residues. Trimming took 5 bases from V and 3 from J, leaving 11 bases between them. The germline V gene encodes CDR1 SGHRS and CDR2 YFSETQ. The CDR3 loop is CASRQAPANEKLFF. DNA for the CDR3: TGCGCCAGCAGACAGGCTCCGGCTAATGAAAAACTGTTTTTT.

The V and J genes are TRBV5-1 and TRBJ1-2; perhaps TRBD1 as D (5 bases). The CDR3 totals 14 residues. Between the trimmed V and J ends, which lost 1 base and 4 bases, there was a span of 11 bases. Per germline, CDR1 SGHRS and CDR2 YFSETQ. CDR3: CASSLTTGSYGYTF. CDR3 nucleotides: TGCGCCAGCAGCTTGACCACAGGCTCCTATGGCTACACCTTC.

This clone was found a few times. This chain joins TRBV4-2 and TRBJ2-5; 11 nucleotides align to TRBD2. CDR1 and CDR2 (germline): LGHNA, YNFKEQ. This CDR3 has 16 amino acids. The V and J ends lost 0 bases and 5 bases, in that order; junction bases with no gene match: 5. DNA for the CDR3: TGTGCCAGCAGCCAAGACGTTACTAGCGGGGGTGAGACCCAGTACTTC. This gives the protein CASSQDVTSGGETQYF.

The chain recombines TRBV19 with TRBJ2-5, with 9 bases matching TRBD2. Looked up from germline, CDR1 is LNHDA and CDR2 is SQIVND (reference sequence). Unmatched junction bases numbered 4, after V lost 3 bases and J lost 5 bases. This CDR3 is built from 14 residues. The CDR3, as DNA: TGTGCCAGTAGTATTGCGGGGGGGCCGGAGACCCAGTACTTC. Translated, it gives CASSIAGGPETQYF.

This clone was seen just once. DNA for the CDR3: TGTGCCAGCAGCCAAGGGGGGGCTAGCGGGGATTTCTCCTACGAGCAGTACTTC. Amino acid sequence: CASSQGGASGDFSYEQYF. The genes are TRBV4-2 and TRBJ2-7; 9 bases match TRBD2. Trimming removed 1 base from V and 0 bases from J; junction bases left unmatched: 10. The CDR3 has 18 amino acids. In germline, CDR1 is LGHNA, CDR2 YNFKEQ.

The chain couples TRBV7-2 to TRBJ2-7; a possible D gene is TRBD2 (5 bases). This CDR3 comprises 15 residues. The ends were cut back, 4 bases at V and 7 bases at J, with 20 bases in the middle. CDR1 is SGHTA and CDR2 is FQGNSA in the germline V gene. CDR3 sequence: CASSSGLSPLGEQYF. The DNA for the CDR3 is TGTGCCAGCAGCTCGGGGTTGTCTCCTTTAGGGGAGCAGTACTTC. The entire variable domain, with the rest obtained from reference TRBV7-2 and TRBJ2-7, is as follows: GAGVSQSPSNKVTEKGKDVELRCDPISGHTALYWYRQSLGQGLEFLIYFQGNSAPDKSGLPSDRFSAERTGGSVSTLTIQRTQQEDSAVYLCASSSGLSPLGEQYFGPGTRLTVT.

CDR3: CASSPGRALIMNTEAFF. CDR3 nucleotides: TGTGCCAGCAGCCCCGGGAGGGCTCTTATCATGAACACTGAAGCTTTCTTT. This chain connects TRBV7-9 to TRBJ1-1; unclear D gene. The CDR3 has 17 amino acids. Deletions cut 5 bases from V and 0 bases from J, with 19 bases between. Germline V gene sequence: CDR1 SEHNR, CDR2 FQNEAQ (reference sequence).

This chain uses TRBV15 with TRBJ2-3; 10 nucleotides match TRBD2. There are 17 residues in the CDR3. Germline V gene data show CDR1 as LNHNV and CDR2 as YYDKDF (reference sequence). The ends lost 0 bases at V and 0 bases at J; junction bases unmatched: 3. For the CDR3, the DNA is TGTGCCACCAGCAGAGAGATAGCGGGGGGTAGCACAGATACGCAGTATTTT. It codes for CATSREIAGGSTDTQYF.

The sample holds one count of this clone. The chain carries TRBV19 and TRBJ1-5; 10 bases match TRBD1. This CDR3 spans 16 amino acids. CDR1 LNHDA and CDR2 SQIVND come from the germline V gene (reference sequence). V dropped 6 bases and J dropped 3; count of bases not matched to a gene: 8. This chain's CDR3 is CASSYRDRGPNQPQHF. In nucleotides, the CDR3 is TGTGCCAGTAGCTACCGGGACAGGGGACCCAATCAGCCCCAGCATTTT.

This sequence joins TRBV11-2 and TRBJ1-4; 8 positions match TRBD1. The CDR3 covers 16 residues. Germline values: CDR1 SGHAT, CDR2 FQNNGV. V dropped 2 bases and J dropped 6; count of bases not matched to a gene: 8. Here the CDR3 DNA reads TGTGCCAGCAGCTTAACTTGGACAGGGCGAGATGAAAAACTGTTTTTT. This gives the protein CASSLTWTGRDEKLFF.

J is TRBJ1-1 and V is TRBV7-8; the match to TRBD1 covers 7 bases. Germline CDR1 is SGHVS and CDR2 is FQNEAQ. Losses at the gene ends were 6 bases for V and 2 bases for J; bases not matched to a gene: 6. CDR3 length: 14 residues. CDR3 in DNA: TGTGCCAGCAGACTGGGACAGCAAAACACTGAAGCTTTCTTT. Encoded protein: CASRLGQQNTEAFF.

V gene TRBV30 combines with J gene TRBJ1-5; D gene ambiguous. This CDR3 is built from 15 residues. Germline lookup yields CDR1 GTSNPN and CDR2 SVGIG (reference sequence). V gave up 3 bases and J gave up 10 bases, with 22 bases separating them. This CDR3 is CAWSPRSLVVLPQHF. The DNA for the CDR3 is TGTGCCTGGAGCCCCCGGTCCCTCGTTGTGCTTCCCCAGCATTTT.

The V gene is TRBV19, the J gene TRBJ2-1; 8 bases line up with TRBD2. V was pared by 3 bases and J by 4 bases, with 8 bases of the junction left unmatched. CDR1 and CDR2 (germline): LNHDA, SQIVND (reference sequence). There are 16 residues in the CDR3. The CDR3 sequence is CASSIGISGNYNEQFF. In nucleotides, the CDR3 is TGTGCCAGTAGTATTGGGATTAGCGGGAATTACAATGAGCAGTTCTTC.

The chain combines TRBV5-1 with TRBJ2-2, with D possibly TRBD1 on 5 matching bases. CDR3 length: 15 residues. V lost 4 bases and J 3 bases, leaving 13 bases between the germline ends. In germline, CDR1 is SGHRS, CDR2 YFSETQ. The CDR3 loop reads CASSPRVKHTGELFF. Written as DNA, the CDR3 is TGCGCCAGCAGCCCCAGGGTTAAGCACACCGGGGAGCTGTTTTTT.

The CDR3 DNA follows: TGTGCCAGCAGTTTTGGCAGGGGGTACACAGATACGCAGTATTTT. Its translation is CASSFGRGYTDTQYF. This chain uses TRBV6-5 with TRBJ2-3; TRBD1 matches at 7 bases. CDR3 length equals 15 residues. After removal of 4 bases from V and 2 bases from J, the junction contained 6 bases not matched to a gene. Germline lookup yields CDR1 MNHEY and CDR2 SVGAGI.

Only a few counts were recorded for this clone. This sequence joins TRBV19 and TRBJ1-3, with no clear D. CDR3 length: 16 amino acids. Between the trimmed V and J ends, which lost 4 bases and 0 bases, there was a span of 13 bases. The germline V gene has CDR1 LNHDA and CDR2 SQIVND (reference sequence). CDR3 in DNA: TGTGCCAGTAGTACCGATATATGGAGCTCTGGAAACACCATATATTTT. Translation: CASSTDIWSSGNTIYF.

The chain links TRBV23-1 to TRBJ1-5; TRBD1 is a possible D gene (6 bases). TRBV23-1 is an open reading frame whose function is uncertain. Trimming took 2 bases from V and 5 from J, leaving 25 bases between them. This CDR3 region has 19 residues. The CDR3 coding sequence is TGCGCCAGCAGTCAAAGGGTCAGGGGTACGTATCAACCTCATCAGCCCCAGCATTTT. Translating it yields CASSQRVRGTYQPHQPQHF.

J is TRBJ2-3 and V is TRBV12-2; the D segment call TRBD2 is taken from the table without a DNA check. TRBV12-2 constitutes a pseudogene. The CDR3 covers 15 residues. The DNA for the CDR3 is TGTGCAAGTCGCTTACCCGACTACGCCACAGATACGCAGTATTTT. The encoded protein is CASRLPDYATDTQYF.

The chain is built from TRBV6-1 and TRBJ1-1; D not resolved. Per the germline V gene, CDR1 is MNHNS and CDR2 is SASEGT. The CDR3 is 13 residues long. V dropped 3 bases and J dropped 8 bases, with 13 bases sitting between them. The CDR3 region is CASSEDLLGEAFF. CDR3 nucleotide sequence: TGTGCCAGCAGTGAGGACCTACTAGGGGAAGCTTTCTTT.

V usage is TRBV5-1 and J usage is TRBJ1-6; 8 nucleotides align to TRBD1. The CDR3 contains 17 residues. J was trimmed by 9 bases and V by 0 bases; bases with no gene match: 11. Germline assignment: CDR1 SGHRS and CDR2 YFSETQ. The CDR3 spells CASSLVGRGPSGSPLHF. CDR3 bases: TGCGCCAGCAGCTTGGTCGGCAGGGGGCCCTCTGGTTCACCCCTCCACTTT.

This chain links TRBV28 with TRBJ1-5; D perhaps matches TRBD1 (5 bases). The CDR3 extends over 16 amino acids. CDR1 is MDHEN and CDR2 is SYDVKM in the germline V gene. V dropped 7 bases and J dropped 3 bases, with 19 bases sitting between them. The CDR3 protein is CASIARGQGSNQPQHF. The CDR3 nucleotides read TGTGCCAGCATCGCACGTGGTCAGGGCTCCAATCAGCCCCAGCATTTT.

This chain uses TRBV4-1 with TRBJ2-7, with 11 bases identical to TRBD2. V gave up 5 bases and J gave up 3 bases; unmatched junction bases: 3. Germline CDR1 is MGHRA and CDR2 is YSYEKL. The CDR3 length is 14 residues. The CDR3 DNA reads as TGCGCCAGCAGCTTGACTAGCGGGGTCTACGAGCAGTACTTC. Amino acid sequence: CASSLTSGVYEQYF.

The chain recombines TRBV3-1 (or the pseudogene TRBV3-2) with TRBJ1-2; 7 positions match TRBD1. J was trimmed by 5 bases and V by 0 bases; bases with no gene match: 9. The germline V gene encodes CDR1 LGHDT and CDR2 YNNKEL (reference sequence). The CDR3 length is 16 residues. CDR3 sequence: CASSQEFPARGYGYTF. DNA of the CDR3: TGTGCCAGCAGCCAAGAGTTTCCGGCCAGGGGGTATGGCTACACCTTC.

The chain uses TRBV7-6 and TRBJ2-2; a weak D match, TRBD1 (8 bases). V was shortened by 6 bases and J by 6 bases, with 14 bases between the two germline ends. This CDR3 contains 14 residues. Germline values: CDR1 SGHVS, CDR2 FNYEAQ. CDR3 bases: TGTGCCAGCAGTTCTACAGGGGGGGCCGGGGAGCTGTTTTTT. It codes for CASSSTGGAGELFF.

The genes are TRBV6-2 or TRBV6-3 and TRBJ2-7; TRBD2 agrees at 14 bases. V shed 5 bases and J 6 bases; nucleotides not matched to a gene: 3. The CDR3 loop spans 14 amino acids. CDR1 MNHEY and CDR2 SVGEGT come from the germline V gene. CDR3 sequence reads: CASSRGLAGGEQYF. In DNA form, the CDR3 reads TGTGCCAGCAGTCGCGGACTAGCGGGAGGCGAGCAGTACTTC.

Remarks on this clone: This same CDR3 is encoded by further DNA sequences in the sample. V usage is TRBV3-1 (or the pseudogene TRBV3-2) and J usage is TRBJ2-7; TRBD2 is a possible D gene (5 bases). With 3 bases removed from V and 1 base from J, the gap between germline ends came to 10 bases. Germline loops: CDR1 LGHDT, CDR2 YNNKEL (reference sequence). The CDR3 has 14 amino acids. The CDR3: CASSQRASSYEQYF. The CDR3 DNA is TGTGCCAGCAGCCAGAGGGCTAGTTCCTACGAGCAGTACTTC.

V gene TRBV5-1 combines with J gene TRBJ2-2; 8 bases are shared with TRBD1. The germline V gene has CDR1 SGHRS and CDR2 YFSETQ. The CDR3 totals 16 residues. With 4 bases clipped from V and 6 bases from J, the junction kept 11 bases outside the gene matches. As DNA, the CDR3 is TGCGCCAGCAGCAAAAGCCAGGGGGCATCCGCCGGGGAGCTGTTTTTT. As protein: CASSKSQGASAGELFF.

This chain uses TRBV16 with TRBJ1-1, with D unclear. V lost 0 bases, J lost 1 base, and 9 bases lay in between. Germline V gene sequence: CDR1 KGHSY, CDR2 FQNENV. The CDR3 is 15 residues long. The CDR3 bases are TGTGCCAGCAGCCAATCTCCACGGGGGAACACTGAAGCTTTCTTT. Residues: CASSQSPRGNTEAFF.